This T cell receptor beta chain was sequenced for a study of blood T cell repertoires in COVID-19. Study context: The cDNA or gDNA used as material had been derived from T cells, B-cell-depleted T cells, or PBMCs.

Measured with immunoSEQ multiplex PCR; TCRdb has only the in-frame clones, and not every one. Here the sample spans about 230,000 clones, roughly 83% being singletons. Input material: peripheral blood. The receptor was isolated from a woman aged 50 to 65 with acute or convalescent COVID-19.

CDR3 region: CASSLRDISYEQYF. In DNA form, the CDR3 reads TGCGCCAGCAGCCTCCGGGACATTTCCTACGAGCAGTACTTC. The genes are TRBV4-1 and TRBJ2-7; TRBD1 is a possible D gene (6 bases). V lost 4 bases and J lost 1, with 11 bases in between. CDR1 is MGHRA and CDR2 is YSYEKL in the germline V gene. CDR3 size: 14 residues.